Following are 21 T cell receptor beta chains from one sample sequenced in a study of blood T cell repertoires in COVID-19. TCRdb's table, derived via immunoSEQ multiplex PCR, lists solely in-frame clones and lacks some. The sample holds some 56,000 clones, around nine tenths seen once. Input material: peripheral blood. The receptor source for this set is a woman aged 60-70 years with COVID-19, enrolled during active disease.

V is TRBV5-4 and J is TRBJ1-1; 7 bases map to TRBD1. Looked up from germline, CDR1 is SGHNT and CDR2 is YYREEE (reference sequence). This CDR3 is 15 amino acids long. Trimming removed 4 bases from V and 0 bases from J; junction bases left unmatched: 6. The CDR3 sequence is CASSNRQGLNTEAFF. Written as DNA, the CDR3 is TGTGCCAGCAGCAACAGACAGGGTTTGAACACTGAAGCTTTCTTT.

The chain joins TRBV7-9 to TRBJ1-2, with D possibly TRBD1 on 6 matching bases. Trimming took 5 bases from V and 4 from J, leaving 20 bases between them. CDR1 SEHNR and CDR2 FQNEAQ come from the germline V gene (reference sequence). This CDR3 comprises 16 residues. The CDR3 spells CASSTIGRGRVYGYTF. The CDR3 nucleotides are TGTGCCAGCAGCACAATCGGGCGGGGGCGCGTCTATGGCTACACCTTC.

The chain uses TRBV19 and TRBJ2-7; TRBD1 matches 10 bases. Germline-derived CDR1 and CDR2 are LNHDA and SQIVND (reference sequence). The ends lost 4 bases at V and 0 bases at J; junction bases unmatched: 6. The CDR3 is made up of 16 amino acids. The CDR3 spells CASSTSGQGISYEQYF. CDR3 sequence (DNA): TGTGCCAGTAGTACCTCGGGACAGGGGATCTCCTACGAGCAGTACTTC. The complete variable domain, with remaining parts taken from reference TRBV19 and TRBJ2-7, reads DGGITQSPKYLFRKEGQNVTLSCEQNLNHDAMYWYRQDPGQGLRLIYYSQIVNDFQKGDIAEGYSVSREKKESFPLTVTSAQKNPTAFYLCASSTSGQGISYEQYFGPGTRLTVT.

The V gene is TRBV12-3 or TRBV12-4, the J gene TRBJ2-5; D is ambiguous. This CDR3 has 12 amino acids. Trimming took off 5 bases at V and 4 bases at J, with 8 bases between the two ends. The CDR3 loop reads CASSDSAETQYF. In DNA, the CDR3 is TGTGCCAGCAGTGATAGTGCAGAGACCCAGTACTTC.

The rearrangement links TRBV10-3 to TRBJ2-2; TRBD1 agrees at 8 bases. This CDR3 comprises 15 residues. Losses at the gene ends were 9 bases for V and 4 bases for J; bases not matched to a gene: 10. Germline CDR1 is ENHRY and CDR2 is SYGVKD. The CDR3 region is CAINRGVMGTGELFF. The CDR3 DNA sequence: TGTGCCATAAACAGGGGGGTAATGGGCACCGGGGAGCTGTTTTTT.

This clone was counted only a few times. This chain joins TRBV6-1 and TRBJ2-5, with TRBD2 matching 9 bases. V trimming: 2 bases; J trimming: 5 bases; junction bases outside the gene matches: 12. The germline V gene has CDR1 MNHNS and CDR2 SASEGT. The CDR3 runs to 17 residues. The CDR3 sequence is CASSEMVAGGPGETQYF. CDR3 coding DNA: TGTGCCAGCAGTGAAATGGTTGCGGGAGGGCCGGGGGAGACCCAGTACTTC.

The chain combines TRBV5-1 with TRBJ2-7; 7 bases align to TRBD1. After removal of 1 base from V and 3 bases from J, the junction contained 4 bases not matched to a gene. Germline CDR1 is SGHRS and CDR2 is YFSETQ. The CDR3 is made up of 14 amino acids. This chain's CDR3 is CASSLYRGGYEQYF. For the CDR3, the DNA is TGCGCCAGCAGCTTGTACAGGGGCGGCTACGAGCAGTACTTC. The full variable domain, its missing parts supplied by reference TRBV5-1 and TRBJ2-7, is KAGVTQTPRYLIKTRGQQVTLSCSPISGHRSVSWYQQTPGQGLQFLFEYFSETQRNKGNFPGRFSGRQFSNSRSEMNVSTLELGDSALYLCASSLYRGGYEQYFGPGTRLTVT.

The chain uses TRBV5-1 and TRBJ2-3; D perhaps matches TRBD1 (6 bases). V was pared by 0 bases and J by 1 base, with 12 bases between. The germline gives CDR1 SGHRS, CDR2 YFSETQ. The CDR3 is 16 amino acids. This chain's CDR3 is CASSLVGTPGTDTQYF. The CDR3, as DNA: TGCGCCAGCAGCTTGGTGGGGACACCTGGCACAGATACGCAGTATTTT.

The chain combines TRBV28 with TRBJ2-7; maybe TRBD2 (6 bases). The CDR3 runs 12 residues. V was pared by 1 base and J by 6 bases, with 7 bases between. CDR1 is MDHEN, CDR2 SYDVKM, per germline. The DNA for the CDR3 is TGTGCCAGCAGTTTATTGACTAGCGAGCAGTACTTC. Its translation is CASSLLTSEQYF.

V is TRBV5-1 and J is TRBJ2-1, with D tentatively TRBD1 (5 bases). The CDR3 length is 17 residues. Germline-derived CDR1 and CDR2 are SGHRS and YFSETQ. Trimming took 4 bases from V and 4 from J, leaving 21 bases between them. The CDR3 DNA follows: TGCGCCAGCAGCCCCAAACAGGTCCCATCCTATTACAATGAGCAGTTCTTC. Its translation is CASSPKQVPSYYNEQFF.

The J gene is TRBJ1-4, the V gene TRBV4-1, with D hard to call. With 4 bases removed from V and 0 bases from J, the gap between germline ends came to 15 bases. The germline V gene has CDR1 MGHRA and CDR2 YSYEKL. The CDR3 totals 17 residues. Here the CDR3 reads CASSPPGGGTTNEKLFF. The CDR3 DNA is TGCGCCAGCAGCCCCCCCGGAGGAGGCACAACTAATGAAAAACTGTTTTTT.

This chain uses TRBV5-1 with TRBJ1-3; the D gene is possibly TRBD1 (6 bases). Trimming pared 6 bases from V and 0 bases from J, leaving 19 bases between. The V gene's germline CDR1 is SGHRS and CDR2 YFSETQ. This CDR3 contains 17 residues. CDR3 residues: CASTPSGGYGSGNTIYF. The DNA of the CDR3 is TGCGCCAGCACCCCCTCGGGGGGCTATGGCTCTGGAAACACCATATATTTT.

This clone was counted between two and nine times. In DNA, the CDR3 is TGTGCCAGCAGCGGCCGTATCACTGAAGCTTTCTTT. This codes for CASSGRITEAFF. The gene calls are TRBV11-3 and TRBJ1-1, with unresolved D. V shed 5 bases and J shed 4 bases, with 8 bases lying between them. There are 12 residues in the CDR3. Germline CDR1 and CDR2: SGHNT and YENEEA.

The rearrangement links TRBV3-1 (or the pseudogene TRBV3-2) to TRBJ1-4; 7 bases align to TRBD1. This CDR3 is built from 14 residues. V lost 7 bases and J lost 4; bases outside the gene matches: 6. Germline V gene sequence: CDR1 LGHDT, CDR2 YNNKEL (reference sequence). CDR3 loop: CASNRGQINEKLFF. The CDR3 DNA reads TGTGCCAGCAACAGGGGACAGATTAATGAAAAACTGTTTTTT.

The CDR3 DNA reads TGTGCCATTTCCAGGGATCGCTATGGCTACACCTTC. Translated, it gives CAISRDRYGYTF. The chain carries TRBV10-3 and TRBJ1-2, with a tentative D call TRBD1 (5 bases). The CDR3 loop spans 12 amino acids. Looked up from germline, CDR1 is ENHRY and CDR2 is SYGVKD. V lost 9 bases and J lost 4, with 12 bases in between.

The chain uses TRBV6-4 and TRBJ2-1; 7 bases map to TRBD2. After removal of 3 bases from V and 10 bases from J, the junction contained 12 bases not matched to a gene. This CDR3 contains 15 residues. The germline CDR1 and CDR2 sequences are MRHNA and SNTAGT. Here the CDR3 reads CASSDGLVVLGEQFF. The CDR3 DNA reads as TGTGCCAGCAGTGATGGACTAGTGGTCTTGGGGGAGCAGTTCTTC.

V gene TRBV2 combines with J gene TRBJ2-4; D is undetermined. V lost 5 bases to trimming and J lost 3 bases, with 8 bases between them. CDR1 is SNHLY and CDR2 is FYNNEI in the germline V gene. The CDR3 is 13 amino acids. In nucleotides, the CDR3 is TGTGCCAGCAGTCAAGGAGTCAAAAACATTCAGTACTTC. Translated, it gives CASSQGVKNIQYF.

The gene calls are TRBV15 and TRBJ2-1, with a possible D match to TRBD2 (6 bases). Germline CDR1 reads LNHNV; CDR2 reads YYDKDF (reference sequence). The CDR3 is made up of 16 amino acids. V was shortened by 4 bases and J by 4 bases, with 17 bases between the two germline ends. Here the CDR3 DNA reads TGTGCCACCAGCACCGTCACCCCGGGGGTTTACAATGAGCAGTTCTTC. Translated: CATSTVTPGVYNEQFF.

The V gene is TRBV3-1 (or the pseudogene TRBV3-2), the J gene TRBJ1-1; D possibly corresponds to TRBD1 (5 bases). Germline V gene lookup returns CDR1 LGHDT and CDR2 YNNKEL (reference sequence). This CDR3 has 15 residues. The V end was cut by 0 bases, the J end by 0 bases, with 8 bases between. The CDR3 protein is CASSQDREMNTEAFF. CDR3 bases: TGTGCCAGCAGCCAAGACAGGGAAATGAACACTGAAGCTTTCTTT.

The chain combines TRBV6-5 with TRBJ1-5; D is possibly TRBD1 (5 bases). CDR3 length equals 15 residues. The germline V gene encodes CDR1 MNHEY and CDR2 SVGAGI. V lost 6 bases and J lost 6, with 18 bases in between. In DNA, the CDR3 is TGTGCCAGCAGACATCAGGGAGGGGTAGGTCAGCCCCAGCATTTT. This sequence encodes CASRHQGGVGQPQHF.

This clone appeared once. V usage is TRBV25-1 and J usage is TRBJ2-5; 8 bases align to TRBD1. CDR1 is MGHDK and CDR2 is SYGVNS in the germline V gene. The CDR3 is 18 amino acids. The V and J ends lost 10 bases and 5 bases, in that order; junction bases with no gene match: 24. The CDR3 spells CATSAPVAGGPRGETQYF. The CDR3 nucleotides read TGTGCCACCTCTGCACCGGTCGCAGGGGGCCCTCGTGGGGAGACCCAGTACTTC.